Included here is one T cell receptor (beta chain) sequence, with context. The same CDR3 also results from other DNA sequences found in this sample. As processed by the authors: It was from reference gene primer amplification that nucleated cell counts were estimated. Using immunoSEQ multiplex PCR, the repertoire was profiled, and TCRdb retains in-frame clones only, with some absent. V and J calls and clone size are as listed in that table; D and trimming were resolved from the DNA. The table shows fewer than 200,000 clones, with around 92% occurring only once. With V trimmed by 3 bases and J by 0 bases, 2 bases remained unmatched. The CDR3 totals 14 residues. Germline V gene data show CDR1 as MDHEN and CDR2 as SYDVKM. This sample was included in a study of blood T cell repertoires in COVID-19. Study in general: Samples representing acute and convalescent COVID-19 were sourced from the United States, Italy and Spain. The analysed material was cDNA or gDNA that came from T cells, B-cell-depleted T cells, or PBMCs.

The V gene is TRBV28, the J gene TRBJ2-7; the match to TRBD2 covers 7 bases. This sequence originates from a man aged 25-45 years with COVID-19, enrolled during active disease. Sequencing was carried out using peripheral blood. The CDR3 DNA follows: TGTGCCAGCAGTTTGGGGGGGAGCTCCTACGAGCAGTACTTC. Amino acids: CASSLGGSSYEQYF.